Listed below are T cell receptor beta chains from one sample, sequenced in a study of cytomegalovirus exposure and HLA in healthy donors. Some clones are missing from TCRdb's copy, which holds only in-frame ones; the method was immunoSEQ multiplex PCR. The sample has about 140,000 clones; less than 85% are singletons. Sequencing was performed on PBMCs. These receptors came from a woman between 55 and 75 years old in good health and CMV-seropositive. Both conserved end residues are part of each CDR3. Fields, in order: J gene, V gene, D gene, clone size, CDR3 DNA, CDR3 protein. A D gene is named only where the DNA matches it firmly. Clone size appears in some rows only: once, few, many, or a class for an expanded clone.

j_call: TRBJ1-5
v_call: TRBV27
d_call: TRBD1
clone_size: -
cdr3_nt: TGTGCCAGCAGTTCCTCAGACAGGGGCAATCAGCCCCAGCATTTT
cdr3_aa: CASSSSDRGNQPQHF

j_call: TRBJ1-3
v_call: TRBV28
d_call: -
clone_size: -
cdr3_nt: TGTGCCAGCAGTTTCACGGGAAGCTCTGGAAACACCATATATTTT
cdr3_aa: CASSFTGSSGNTIYF

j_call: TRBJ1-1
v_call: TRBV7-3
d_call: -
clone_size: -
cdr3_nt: TGTGCCAGCAGCTTAGGGAGAGCGCCCCCACACACTGAAGCTTTCTTT
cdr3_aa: CASSLGRAPPHTEAFF

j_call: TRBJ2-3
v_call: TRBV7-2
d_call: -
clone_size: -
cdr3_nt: TGTGCCAGCAGCCCCCAGGTGAAAATTAGCACAGATACGCAGTATTTT
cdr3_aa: CASSPQVKISTDTQYF

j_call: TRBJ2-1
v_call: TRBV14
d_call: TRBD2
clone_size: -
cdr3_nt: TGTGCCAGCAGCCTTCTGGCGGGGGGTTGGAATGAGCAGTTCTTC
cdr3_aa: CASSLLAGGWNEQFF

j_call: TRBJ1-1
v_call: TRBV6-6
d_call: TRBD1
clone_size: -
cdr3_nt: TGTGCCAGCAGTAAGCCACAGGGGATGAACACTGAAGCTTTCTTT
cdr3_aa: CASSKPQGMNTEAFF

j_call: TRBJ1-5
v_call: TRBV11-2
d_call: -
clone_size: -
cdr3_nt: TGTGCCAGCAGCTTAGATGAGAATCAGCCCCAGCATTTT
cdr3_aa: CASSLDENQPQHF

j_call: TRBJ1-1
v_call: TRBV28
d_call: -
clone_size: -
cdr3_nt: TGTGCCAGCAGTTTATCAGGGAACACTGAAGCTTTCTTT
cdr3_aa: CASSLSGNTEAFF

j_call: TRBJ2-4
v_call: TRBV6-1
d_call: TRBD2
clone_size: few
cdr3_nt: TGTGCCAGCAGCGGGGGGAGGGTAGCCAAAAACATTCAGTACTTC
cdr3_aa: CASSGGRVAKNIQYF

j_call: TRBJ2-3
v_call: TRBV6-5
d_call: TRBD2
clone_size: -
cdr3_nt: TGTGCCAGCAGTTCCACTAGCGGGAGGACTACAGATACGCAGTATTTT
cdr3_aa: CASSSTSGRTTDTQYF

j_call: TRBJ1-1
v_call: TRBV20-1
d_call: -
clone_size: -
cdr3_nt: TGCAGTGCTAGCCAGAACACTGAAGCTTTCTTT
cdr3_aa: CSASQNTEAFF

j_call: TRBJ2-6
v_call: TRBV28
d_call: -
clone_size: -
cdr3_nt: TGTGCCAGCAGTTTATTGGACAGCTCTGGGGCCAACGTCCTGACTTTC
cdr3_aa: CASSLLDSSGANVLTF

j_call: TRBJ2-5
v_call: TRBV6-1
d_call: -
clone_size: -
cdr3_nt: TGTGCCAGCACCCGGGTCTCGAATCGGGAGACCCAGTACTTC
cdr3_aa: CASTRVSNRETQYF

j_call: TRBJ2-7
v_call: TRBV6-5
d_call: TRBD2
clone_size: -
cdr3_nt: TGTGCCAGCAGCCCGGGGGGTAGCTCCTACGAGCAGTACTTC
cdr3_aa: CASSPGGSSYEQYF

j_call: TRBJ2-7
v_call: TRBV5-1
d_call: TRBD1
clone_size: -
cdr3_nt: TGCGCCAGCAGCTTGGAACCGGGACAGGGGGCGAGTGAGCAGTACTTC
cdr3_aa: CASSLEPGQGASEQYF

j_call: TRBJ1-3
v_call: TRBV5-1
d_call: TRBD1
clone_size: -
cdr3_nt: TGCGCCAGCAGCACGGACAGGGGCCACACCATATATTTT
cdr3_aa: CASSTDRGHTIYF

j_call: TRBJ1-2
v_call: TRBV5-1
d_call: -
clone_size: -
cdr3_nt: TGCGCCAGCAGCATAGAAGGGACTGACGGCTATGGCTACACCTTC
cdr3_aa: CASSIEGTDGYGYTF

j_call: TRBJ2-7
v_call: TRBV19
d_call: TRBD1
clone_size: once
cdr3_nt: TGTGCCAGTAGTATTTGGGCACCGGGACAGGGGGCCAAGAGCTCCTACGAGCAGTACTTC
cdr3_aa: CASSIWAPGQGAKSSYEQYF

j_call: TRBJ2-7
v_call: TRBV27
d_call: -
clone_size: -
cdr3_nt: TGTGCCAGCCGTCCCCCAGGGGCCCAATACGAGCAGTACTTC
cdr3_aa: CASRPPGAQYEQYF

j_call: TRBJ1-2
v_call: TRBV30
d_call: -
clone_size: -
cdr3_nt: TGTGCCTCATACAGGTATGGCTACACCTTC
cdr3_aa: CASYRYGYTF

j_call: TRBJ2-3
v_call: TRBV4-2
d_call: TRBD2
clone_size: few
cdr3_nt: TGTGCCAGCAGCCGGGGACTAGCGGGACCCACAGATACGCAGTATTTT
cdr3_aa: CASSRGLAGPTDTQYF

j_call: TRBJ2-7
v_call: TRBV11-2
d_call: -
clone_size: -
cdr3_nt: TGTGCCAGCAGCTTAGTCGGAGACTATTTGAGCGAGCAGTACTTC
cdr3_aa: CASSLVGDYLSEQYF

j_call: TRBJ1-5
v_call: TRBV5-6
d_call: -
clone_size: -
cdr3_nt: TGTGCCAGCAGCCCAAAGGGGAGCAATCAGCCCCAGCATTTT
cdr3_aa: CASSPKGSNQPQHF

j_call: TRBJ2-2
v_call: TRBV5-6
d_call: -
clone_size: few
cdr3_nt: TGTGCCAGCAAAAAGACAGGACCGAACACCGGGGAGCTGTTTTTT
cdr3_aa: CASKKTGPNTGELFF

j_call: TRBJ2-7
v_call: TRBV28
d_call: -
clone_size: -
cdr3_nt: TGTGCCAGCAGTCTGGGGGCAGGGGGGAGCTCCTACGAGCAGTACTTC
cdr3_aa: CASSLGAGGSSYEQYF

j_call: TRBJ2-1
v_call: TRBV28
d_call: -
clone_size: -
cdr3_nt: TGTGCCAGCAGTAACCTCGGGGGTACCTACAATGAGCAGTTCTTC
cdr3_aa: CASSNLGGTYNEQFF

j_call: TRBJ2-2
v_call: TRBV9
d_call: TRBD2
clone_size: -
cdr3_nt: TGTGCCAGCAGCGCCCCCCCGGCAGGGCTAGCGGGATGGTCCGGGGAGCTGTTTTTT
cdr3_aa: CASSAPPAGLAGWSGELFF

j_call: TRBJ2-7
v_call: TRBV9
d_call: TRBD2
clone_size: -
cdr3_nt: TGTGCCAGCAGCGTAGGAGCGGGAGCTCGGGACGAGCAGTACTTC
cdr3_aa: CASSVGAGARDEQYF

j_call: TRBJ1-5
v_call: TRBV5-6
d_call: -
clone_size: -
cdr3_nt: TGTGCCAGCAGCTTGACAGATGCTGGCAATCAGCCCCAGCATTTT
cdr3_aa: CASSLTDAGNQPQHF

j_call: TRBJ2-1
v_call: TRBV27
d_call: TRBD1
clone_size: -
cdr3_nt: TGTGCCAGCAGTAAGGACAGGGCTCCAAACTCCTACAATGAGCAGTTCTTC
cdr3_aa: CASSKDRAPNSYNEQFF